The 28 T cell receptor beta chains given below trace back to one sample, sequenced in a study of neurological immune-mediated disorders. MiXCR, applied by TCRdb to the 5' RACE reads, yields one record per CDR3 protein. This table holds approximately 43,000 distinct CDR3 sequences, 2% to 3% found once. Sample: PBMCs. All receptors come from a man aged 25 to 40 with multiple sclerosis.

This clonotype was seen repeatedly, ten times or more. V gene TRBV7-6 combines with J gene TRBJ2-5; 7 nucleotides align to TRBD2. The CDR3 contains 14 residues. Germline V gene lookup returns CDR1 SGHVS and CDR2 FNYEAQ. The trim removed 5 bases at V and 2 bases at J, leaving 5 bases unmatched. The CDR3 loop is CASSRREGQETQYF. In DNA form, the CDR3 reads TGTGCCAGCAGCCGAAGGGAGGGGCAAGAGACCCAGTACTTC. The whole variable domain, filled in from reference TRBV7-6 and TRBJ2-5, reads GAGVSQSPRYKVTKRGQDVALRCDPISGHVSLYWYRQALGQGPEFLTYFNYEAQQDKSGLPNDRFSAERPEGSISTLTIQRTEQRDSAMYRCASSRREGQETQYFGPGTRLLVL.

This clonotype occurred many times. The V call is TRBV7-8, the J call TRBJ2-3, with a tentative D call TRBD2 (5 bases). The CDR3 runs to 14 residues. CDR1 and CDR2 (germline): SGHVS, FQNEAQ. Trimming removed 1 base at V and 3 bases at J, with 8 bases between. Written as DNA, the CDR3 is TGTGCCAGCAGCTTAGGTAGAGGGACAGATACGCAGTATTTT. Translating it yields CASSLGRGTDTQYF.

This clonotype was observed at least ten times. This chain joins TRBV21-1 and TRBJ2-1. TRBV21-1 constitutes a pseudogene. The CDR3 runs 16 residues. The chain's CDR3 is CASSKALRQLDNEQFF. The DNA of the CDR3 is TGTGCCAGCAGCAAAGCGCTGCGACAACTGGACAATGAGCAGTTCTTC.

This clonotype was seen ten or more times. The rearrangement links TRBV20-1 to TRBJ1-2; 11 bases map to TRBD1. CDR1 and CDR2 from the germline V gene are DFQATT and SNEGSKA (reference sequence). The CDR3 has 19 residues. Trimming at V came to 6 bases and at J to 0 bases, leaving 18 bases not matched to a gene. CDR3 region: CSAIIQPGQGASSNYGYTF. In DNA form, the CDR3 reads TGCAGTGCCATAATCCAACCCGGACAGGGGGCCTCGTCTAACTATGGCTACACCTTC.

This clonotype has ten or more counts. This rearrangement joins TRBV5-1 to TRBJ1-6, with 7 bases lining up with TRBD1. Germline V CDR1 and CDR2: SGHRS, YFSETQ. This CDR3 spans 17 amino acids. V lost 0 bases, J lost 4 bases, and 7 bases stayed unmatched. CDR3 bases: TGCGCCAGCAGCTTGGTCAGGGACAGAAATTATAATTCACCCCTCCACTTT. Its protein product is CASSLVRDRNYNSPLHF. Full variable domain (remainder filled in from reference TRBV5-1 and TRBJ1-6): KAGVTQTPRYLIKTRGQQVTLSCSPISGHRSVSWYQQTPGQGLQFLFEYFSETQRNKGNFPGRFSGRQFSNSRSEMNVSTLELGDSALYLCASSLVRDRNYNSPLHFGNGTRLTVT.

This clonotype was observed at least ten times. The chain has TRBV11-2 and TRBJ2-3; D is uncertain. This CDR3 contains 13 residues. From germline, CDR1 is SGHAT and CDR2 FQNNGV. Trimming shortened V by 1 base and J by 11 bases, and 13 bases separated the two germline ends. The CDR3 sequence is CASSLGFLGVQYF. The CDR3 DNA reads TGTGCCAGCAGCTTAGGTTTCTTGGGTGTGCAGTATTTT.

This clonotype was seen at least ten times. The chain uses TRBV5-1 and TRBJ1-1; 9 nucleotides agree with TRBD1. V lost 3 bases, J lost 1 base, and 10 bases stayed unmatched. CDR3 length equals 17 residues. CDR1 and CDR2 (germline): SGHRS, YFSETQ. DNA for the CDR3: TGCGCCAGCAGCTCGGGGGGACAGGGAAGTTGGAACACTGAAGCTTTCTTT. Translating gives CASSSGGQGSWNTEAFF.

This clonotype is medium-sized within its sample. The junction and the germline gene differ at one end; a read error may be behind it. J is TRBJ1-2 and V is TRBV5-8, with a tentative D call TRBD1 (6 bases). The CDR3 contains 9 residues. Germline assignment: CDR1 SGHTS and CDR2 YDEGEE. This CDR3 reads CASSSDRPF. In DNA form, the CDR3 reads TGTGCCAGCAGCTCCGACAGGCCCTTC.

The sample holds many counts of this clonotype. CDR3 in amino acids: CASSLGQRPQETQYF. Written as DNA, the CDR3 is TGTGCCAGCAGCTTAGGCCAAAGGCCTCAAGAGACCCAGTACTTC. This chain uses TRBV11-2 with TRBJ2-5; D is undetermined. V shed 1 base and J shed 2 bases, with 11 bases lying between them. The germline V gene encodes CDR1 SGHAT and CDR2 FQNNGV. The CDR3 is 15 amino acids.

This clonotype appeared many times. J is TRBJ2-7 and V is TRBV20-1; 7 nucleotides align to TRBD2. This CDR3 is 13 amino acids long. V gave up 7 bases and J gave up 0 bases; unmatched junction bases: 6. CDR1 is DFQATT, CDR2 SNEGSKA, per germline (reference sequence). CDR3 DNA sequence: TGCAGTGTTCTGGGGGGGAACTCCTACGAGCAGTACTTC. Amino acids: CSVLGGNSYEQYF.

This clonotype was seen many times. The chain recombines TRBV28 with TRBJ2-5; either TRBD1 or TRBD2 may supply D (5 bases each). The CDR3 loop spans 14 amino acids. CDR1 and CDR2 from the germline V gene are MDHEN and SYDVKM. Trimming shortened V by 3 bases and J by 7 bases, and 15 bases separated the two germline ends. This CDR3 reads CASSLGTTPSTQYF. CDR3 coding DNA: TGTGCCAGCAGTTTGGGGACGACCCCGTCGACCCAGTACTTC.

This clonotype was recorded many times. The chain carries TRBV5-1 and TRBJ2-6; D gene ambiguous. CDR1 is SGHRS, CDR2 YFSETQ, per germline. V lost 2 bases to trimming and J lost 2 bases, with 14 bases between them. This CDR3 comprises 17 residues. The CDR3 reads CASSFSQITTGANVLTF. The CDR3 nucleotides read TGCGCCAGCAGCTTTTCACAGATCACGACTGGGGCCAACGTCCTGACTTTC.

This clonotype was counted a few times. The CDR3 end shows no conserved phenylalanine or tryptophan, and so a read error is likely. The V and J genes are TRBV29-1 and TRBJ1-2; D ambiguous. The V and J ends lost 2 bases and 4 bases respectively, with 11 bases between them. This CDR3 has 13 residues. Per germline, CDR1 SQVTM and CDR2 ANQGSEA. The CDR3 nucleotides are TGCAGCGTTGAACGGCCCTCTAGCTATGGCTACACCGGC. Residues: CSVERPSSYGYTG.

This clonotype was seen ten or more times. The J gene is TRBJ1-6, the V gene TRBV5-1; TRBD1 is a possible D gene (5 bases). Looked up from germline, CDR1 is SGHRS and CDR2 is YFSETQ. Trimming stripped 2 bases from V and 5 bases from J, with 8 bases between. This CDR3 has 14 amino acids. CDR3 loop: CASSFGRDNSPLHF. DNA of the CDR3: TGCGCCAGCAGCTTCGGCAGGGATAATTCACCCCTCCACTTT.

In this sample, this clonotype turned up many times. The CDR3 region is CSARTKQTGSTEAFF. The DNA of the CDR3 is TGCAGTGCTAGAACTAAGCAAACAGGGAGCACTGAAGCTTTCTTT. This chain uses TRBV20-1 with TRBJ1-1; TRBD1 is a possible D gene (6 bases). CDR3 length equals 15 residues. The germline V and J ends were trimmed by 2 bases and 4 bases, with 17 bases remaining between them. CDR1 is DFQATT and CDR2 is SNEGSKA in the germline V gene (reference sequence).

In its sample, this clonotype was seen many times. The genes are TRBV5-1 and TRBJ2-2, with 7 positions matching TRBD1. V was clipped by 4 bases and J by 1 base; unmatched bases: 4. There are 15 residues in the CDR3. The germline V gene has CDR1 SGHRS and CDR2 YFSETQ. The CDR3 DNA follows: TGCGCCAGCAGCAAGGGACAGTTGAACACCGGGGAGCTGTTTTTT. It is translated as CASSKGQLNTGELFF.

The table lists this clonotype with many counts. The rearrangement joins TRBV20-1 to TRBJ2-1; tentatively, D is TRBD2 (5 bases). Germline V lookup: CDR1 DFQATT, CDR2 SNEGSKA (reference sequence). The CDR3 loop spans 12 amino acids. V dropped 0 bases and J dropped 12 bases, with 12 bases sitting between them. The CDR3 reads CSAREPGAAQFF. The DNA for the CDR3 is TGCAGTGCTAGAGAGCCCGGAGCGGCGCAGTTCTTC.

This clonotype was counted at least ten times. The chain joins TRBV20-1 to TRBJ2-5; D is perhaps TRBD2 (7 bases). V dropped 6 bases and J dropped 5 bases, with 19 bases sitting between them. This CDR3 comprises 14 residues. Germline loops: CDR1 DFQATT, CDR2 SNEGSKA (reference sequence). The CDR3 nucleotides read TGCAGTGCCACACTCGGGGGGCGCTGGGAGACCCAGTACTTC. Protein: CSATLGGRWETQYF.

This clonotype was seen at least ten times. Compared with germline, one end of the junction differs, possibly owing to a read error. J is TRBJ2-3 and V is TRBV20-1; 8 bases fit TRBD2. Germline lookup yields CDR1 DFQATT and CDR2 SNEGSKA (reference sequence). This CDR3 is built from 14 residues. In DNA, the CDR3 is TGCAGTGCTGGAGACGCGGGAGGCCCAGATACGCAGTATTTT. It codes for CSAGDAGGPDTQYF.

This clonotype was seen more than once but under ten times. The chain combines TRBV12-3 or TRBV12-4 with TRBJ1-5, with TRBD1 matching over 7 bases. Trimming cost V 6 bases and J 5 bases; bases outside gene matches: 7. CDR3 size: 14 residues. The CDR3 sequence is CASSQDRFYQPQHF. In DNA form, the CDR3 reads TGTGCCAGCAGCCAGGACAGGTTCTATCAGCCCCAGCATTTT.

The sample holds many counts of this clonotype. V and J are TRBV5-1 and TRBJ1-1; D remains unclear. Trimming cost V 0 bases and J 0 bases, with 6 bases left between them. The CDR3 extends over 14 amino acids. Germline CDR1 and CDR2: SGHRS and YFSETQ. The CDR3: CASSLAQLNTEAFF. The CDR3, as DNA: TGCGCCAGCAGCTTGGCTCAGTTGAACACTGAAGCTTTCTTT.

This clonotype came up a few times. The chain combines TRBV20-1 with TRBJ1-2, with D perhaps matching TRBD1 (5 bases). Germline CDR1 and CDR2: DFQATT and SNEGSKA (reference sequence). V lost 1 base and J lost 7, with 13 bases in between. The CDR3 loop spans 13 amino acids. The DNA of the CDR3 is TGCAGTGCTAGAGTTCAGGGTTCGGGTGGCTACACCTTC. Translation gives CSARVQGSGGYTF.

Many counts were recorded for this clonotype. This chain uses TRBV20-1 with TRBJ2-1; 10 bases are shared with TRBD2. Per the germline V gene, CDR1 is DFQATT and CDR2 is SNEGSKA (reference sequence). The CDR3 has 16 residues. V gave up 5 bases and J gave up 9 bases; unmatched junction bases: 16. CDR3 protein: CSAGTKGLAKHAEQFF. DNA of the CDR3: TGCAGTGCTGGAACCAAGGGACTAGCGAAACATGCTGAGCAGTTCTTC.

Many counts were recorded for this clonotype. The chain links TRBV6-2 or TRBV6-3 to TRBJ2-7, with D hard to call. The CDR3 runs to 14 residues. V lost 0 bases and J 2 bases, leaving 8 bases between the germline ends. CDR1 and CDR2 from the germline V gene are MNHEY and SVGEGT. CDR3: CASSYSGNPYEQYF. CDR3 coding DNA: TGTGCCAGCAGTTACTCTGGTAACCCCTACGAGCAGTACTTC.

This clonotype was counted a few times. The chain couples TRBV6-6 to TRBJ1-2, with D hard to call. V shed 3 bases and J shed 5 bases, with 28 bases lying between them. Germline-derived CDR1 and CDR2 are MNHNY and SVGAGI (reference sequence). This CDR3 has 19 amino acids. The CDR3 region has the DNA TGTGCCAGCAGTTATTCCCAATATCCTTCGTCGGAACCTGCGTATGGCTACACCTTC. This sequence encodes CASSYSQYPSSEPAYGYTF.

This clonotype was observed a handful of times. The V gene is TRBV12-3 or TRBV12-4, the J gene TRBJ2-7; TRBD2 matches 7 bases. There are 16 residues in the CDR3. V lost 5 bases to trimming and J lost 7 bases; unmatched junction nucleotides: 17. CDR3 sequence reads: CASSRNPTGLNWEQYF. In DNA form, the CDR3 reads TGTGCCAGCAGTCGAAACCCAACGGGACTAAATTGGGAGCAGTACTTC.

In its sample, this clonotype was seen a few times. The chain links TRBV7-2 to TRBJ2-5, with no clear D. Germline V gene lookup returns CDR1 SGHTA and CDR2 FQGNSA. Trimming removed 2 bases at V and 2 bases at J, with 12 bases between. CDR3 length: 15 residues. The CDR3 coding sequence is TGTGCCAGCAGCTTAAGAGCGCCGCCTCAAGAGACCCAGTACTTC. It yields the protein CASSLRAPPQETQYF.

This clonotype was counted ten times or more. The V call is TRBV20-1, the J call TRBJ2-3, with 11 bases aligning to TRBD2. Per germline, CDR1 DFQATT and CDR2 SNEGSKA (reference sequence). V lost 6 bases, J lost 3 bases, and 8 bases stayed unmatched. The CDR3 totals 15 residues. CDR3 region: CSASSGGARTDTQYF. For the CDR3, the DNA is TGCAGTGCGAGTAGCGGGGGGGCTCGTACAGATACGCAGTATTTT.